Included here is one T cell receptor (beta chain) sequence, with context. What this receptor recognizes is not known. No much larger clonotype is one base removed from it; base qualities were not supplied. CDR1 SGHKS and CDR2 YYEKEE were looked up in the germline V gene (reference sequence). V is cut back by 4 bases and J by 2 bases, with 6 bases in the junction unmatched. There are 14 amino acids in the CDR3, from cysteine to phenylalanine inclusive. The read is trimmed to its CDR3 DNA, 42 bases read in frame from base 1. TCRbeta CDR3 regions were amplified from genomic DNA using the immunoSEQ Assay, a bias-controlled multiplex PCR. The original pipeline was this. The number of nucleated cells in each sample was estimated from the amplification of reference gene primers within the assay. To quantify the absolute abundance of each unique TCRbeta CDR3 rearrangement, sequence reads were collapsed and filtered. Productive Simpson clonality was computed per sample as the square root of Simpson's diversity index over productive rearrangements. Imported from immuneACCESS, the table was reduced by TCRdb to in-frame sequences with V and J called. These copies leave out some clones; in studies compared against another copy, an unresolved V gene accounts for under half, and the cause of the remainder is not known. V and J calls and clone size are those listed in that table; D and trimming were worked out from the DNA. The sample includes under 65,000 clones, with about nine tenths observed a single time. The biggest ten clones account for 22% of the sample.

At one collaborating source in Seattle, patients were enrolled during active infection and were followed longitudinally through the course of disease. Collaborating institutions collected whole blood in K2EDTA tubes following their own protocols. For TCRbeta analysis, collaborator samples were shipped as frozen whole blood, as isolated PBMCs, or as DNA extracted from either sample type. This sample was taken from a study of blood T cell repertoires in COVID-19 (dated by TCRdb to the early 2020s). Regarding the study in general: Samples covering the acute and convalescent phases of COVID-19 were provided by collaborators in the United States, Italy and Spain. The prospective study material was composed of cDNA or gDNA derived from T cells, B-cell-depleted T cells, or PBMCs. Subjects who had been exposed to COVID-19, were actively infected with it, or had recovered from it provided the deeply sampled blood TCRbeta repertoires that made up the dataset. Nearly every sample came with metadata listing a de-identified subject ID, COVID-19 status, age in years and sex. The repertoires were released in a freely available public database meant as a resource for research on the immune response to SARS-CoV-2. Where available, HLA class I and class II types were obtained from metadata supplied by the sample provider rather than from assay-based typing. The samples were drawn from the first 160 participants of the ongoing ImmuneRACE study and from 950 to 1,500 subjects provided by 6 global collaborators. Broad study findings and their caveats: Clinical and demographic metadata were provided uncurated, with the amount varying by source and participant.

The chain couples TRBV5-5 to TRBJ2-7, with 7 bases matching TRBD1. The receptor was derived from an elderly woman with COVID-19, enrolled during active disease. Sequencing input: peripheral blood. In nucleotides, the sequence is TGTGCCAGCAGCATCCGGGACAGCCCCTACGAGCAGTACTTC. Its protein is CASSIRDSPYEQYF.